This note documents a single T cell receptor beta chain sequence. Its antigen remains unidentified. This specimen belongs to a study of CD8 T cells in Susac syndrome. Study results and caveats: The study conceded that its TCR sequencing and HLA analysis involved relatively few individuals.

The CDR3 is 12 amino acids. The V gene's germline CDR1 is SEHNR and CDR2 FQNEAQ (reference sequence). The V gene lost 4 bases and the J gene lost 6 bases, with 10 bases spanning the gap. Roughly 0.45 to 1 ug RNA was reverse transcribed with random hexamers. The TCR beta CDR3 was amplified by immunoSEQ multiplex PCR across 54 Vbeta, 13 Jbeta. TCRdb re-derived calls from the immunoSEQ multiplex PCR reads in MiXCR, one entry per CDR3 protein. Of fewer than 250,000 distinct CDR3 sequences detected, approximately 90% appear once; the ten largest clones hold about 0.12%. From blood CD8+ and CD4+ T cells, TCR beta sequences were generated. Negative magnetic isolation gave CD8+ and CD4+ cells; FACS enriched CD8+ TEMRA.

The sequence came from a human donor with multiple sclerosis. The V gene is TRBV7-9, the J gene TRBJ2-7, with D uncertain. Sequenced input: CD8+ T cells from PBMCs. The CDR3 is CASSSSWVEQYF. In DNA form, the CDR3 reads TGTGCCAGCAGCTCATCTTGGGTCGAGCAGTACTTC.